The rows below give T cell receptor beta chains drawn from one sample of a study of blood T cell repertoires in COVID-19. Sequencing used immunoSEQ multiplex PCR; TCRdb keeps in-frame clones, though not all of them. Of roughly 240,000 clones detected, almost 85% appear once; the ten largest clones hold approximately 9.6%. Sequenced material: PBMCs or T cells enriched from blood (not recorded which). Receptors originate from a woman between 50 and 59 years old with acute COVID-19. Both conserved end residues are part of each CDR3. The D gene is left open where the match is weak. For some rows the clone size is stated as once, few or many, or as a class when expanded; others skip it.

d_call	j_call	v_call	clone_size	cdr3_nt	cdr3_aa
TRBD2	TRBJ2-5	TRBV7-2	-	TGTGCCAGCAGCTCTAGCGGGGGGGGAGAGACCCAGTACTTC	CASSSSGGGETQYF
-	TRBJ2-2	TRBV9	-	TGTGCCAGCAGCGTAGAGCCCGACACCGGGGAGCTGTTTTTT	CASSVEPDTGELFF
TRBD2	TRBJ2-5	TRBV6-5	once	TGTGCCAGCAGTCGACTAGCGGGGGACCCGGGGGCCCAGTACTTC	CASSRLAGDPGAQYF
-	TRBJ2-3	TRBV6-5	-	TGTGCCAGCACCTGGGCCCCCACAGATACGCAGTATTTT	CASTWAPTDTQYF
-	TRBJ1-2	TRBV20-1	-	TGCAGTGCCGGTGGCTACACCTTC	CSAGGYTF
TRBD1	TRBJ1-5	TRBV7-2	-	TGTGCCAGCAGCCTGAGGGACAGGGGGTTTAATCAGCCCCAGCATTTT	CASSLRDRGFNQPQHF
-	TRBJ2-1	TRBV2	few	TGTGCCAGCAAGGGCCTAGAGGGGGGGGCCGTCAATGAGCAGTTCTTC	CASKGLEGGAVNEQFF
-	TRBJ1-1	TRBV7-3	few	TGTGCCAGCAGCTTCGGGGAATTTACTGAAGCTTTCTTT	CASSFGEFTEAFF
-	TRBJ1-1	TRBV19	-	TGTGCCAGTAGTAGCATTTCCAGGTGGCAGGGGAGGGGGAACGCTGAAGCTTTCTTT	CASSSISRWQGRGNAEAFF
-	TRBJ2-7	TRBV18	few	TGTGCCAGCTCACCTATGCAGGGTTACTACGAGCAGTACTTC	CASSPMQGYYEQYF
TRBD1	TRBJ1-2	TRBV19	-	TGTGCCAGTGGGGACAGAAACTATGGCTACACCTTC	CASGDRNYGYTF
TRBD2	TRBJ2-5	TRBV7-8	-	TGTGCCAGCAGCGCCAGACTAGCGGGGGGGAACACAGGGGAGACCCAGTACTTC	CASSARLAGGNTGETQYF